The present T cell receptor (beta chain) was sequenced within a study of blood T cell repertoires in COVID-19. The germline V gene has CDR1 SGHDT and CDR2 YYEEEE. The ends were cut back, 3 bases at V and 2 bases at J, with 15 bases in the middle. The CDR3 totals 16 residues. This clone turned up a few times. Only in-frame clones appear in the TCRdb table, and some are missing; sequencing was by immunoSEQ multiplex PCR. Seen here are around 220,000 clones, 70% to 85% observed once, and the top ten hold roughly 4.9%. The specimen sequenced was peripheral blood. The receptor comes from a woman of 80 years or more with active or convalescent COVID-19. J is TRBJ1-3 and V is TRBV5-6, with a weak D call TRBD1 (5 bases). The CDR3: CASSWGDPRTGNTIYF. CDR3 DNA: TGTGCCAGCAGCTGGGGGGACCCCCGAACTGGAAACACCATATATTTT.